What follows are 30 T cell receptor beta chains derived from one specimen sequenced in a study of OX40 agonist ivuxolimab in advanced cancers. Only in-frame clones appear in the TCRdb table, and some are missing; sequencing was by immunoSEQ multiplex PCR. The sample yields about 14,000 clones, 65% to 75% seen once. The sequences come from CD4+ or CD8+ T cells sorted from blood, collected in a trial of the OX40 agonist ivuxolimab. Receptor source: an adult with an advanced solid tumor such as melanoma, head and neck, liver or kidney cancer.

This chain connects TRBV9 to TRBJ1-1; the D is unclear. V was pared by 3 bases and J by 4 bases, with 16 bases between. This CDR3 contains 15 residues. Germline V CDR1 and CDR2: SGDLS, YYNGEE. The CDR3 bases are TGTGCCAGCAGCGGGAACCCGAGAAGTAGCACTGAAGCTTTCTTT. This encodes CASSGNPRSSTEAFF.

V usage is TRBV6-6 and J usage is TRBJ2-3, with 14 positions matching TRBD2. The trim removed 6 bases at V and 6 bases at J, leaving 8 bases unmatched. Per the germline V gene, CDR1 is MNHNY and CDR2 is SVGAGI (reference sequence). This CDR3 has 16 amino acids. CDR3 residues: CASSRTSGRLGDTQYF. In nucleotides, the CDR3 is TGTGCCAGCAGCCGGACTAGCGGGAGGCTCGGGGATACGCAGTATTTT.

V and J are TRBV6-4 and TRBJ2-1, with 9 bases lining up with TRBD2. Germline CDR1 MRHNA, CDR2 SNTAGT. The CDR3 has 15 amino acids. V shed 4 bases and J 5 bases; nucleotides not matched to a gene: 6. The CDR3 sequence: CASSGASGIHNEQFF. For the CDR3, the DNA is TGTGCCAGCAGTGGGGCTAGCGGGATTCACAATGAGCAGTTCTTC.

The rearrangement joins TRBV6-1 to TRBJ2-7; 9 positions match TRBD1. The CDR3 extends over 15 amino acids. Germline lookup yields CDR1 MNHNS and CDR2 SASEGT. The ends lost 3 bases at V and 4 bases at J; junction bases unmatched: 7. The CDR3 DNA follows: TGTGCCAGCAGTGAGGGGACAGGGTACTCTTACGAGCAGTACTTC. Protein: CASSEGTGYSYEQYF.

The CDR3 region has the DNA TGCGCCAGCAGCCAAGGGACAGGGGCAGATACGCAGTATTTT. It encodes CASSQGTGADTQYF. The V gene is TRBV4-1, the J gene TRBJ2-3; 9 nucleotides match TRBD1. The CDR3 has 14 residues. V trimming: 1 base; J trimming: 4 bases; junction bases outside the gene matches: 0. Germline V CDR1 and CDR2: MGHRA, YSYEKL.

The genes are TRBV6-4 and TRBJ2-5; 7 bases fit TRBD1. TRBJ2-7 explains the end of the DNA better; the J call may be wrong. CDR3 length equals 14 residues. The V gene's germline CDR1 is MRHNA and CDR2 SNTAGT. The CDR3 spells CASSPGQDTYEQYF. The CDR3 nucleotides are TGTGCCAGCAGTCCCGGACAGGACACCTACGAGCAGTACTTC.

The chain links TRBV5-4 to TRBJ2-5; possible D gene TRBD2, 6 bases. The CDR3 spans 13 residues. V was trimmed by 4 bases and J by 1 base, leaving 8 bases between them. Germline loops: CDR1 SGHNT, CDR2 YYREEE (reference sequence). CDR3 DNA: TGTGCCAGCAGCCGGGGACTCCAAGAGACCCAGTACTTC. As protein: CASSRGLQETQYF. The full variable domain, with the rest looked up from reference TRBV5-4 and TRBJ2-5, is ETGVTQSPTHLIKTRGQQVTLRCSSQSGHNTVSWYQQALGQGPQFIFQYYREEENGRGNFPPRFSGLQFPNYSSELNVNALELDDSALYLCASSRGLQETQYFGPGTRLLVL.

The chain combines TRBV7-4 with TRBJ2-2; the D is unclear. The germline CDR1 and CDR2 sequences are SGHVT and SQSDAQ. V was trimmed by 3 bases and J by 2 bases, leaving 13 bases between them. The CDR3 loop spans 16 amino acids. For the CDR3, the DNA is TGTGCCAGCAGCTTTTTTACAAAGGGAAACACCGGGGAGCTGTTTTTT. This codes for CASSFFTKGNTGELFF.

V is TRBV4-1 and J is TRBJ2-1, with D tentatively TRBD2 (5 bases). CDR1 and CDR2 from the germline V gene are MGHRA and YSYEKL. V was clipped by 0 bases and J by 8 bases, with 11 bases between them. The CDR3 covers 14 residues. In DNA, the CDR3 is TGCGCCAGCAGCCAAGACGGGGAATCGGATGAGCAGTTCTTC. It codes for CASSQDGESDEQFF.

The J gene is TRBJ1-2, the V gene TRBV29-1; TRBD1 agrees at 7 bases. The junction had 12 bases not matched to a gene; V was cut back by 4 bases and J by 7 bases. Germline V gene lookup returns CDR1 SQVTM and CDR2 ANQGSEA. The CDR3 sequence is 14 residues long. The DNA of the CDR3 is TGCAGCGTTGTGGGGGACAGCCGTGGGGTTGGCTACACCTTC. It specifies CSVVGDSRGVGYTF.

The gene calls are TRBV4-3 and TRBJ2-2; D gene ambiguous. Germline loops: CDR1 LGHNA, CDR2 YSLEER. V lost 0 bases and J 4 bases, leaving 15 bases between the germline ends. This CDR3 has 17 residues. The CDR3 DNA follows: TGCGCCAGCAGCCAAGACACGGCCAGCGCCTTCACCGGGGAGCTGTTTTTT. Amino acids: CASSQDTASAFTGELFF.

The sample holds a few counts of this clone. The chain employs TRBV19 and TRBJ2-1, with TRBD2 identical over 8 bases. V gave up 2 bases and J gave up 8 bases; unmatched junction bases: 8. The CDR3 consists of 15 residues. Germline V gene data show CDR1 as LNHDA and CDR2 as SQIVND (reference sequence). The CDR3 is CASSIIGSGKYEQFF. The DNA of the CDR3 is TGTGCCAGTAGTATAATAGGTAGCGGGAAGTATGAGCAGTTCTTC.

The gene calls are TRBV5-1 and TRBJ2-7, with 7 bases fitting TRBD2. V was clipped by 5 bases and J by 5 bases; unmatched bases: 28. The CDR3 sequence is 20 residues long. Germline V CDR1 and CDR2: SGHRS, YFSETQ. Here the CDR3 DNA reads TGCGCCAGCAGAGGGAGGGGCCGACCGACTGGGGCGCCGAACGTAGACGAGCAGTACTTC. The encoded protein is CASRGRGRPTGAPNVDEQYF.

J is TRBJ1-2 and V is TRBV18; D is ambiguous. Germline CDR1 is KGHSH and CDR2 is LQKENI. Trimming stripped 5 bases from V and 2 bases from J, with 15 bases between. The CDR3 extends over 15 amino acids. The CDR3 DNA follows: TGTGCCAGCTCAGAATCTCTGGGCGGGAACTATGGCTACACCTTC. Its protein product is CASSESLGGNYGYTF. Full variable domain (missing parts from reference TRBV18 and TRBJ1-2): NAGVMQNPRHLVRRRGQEARLRCSPMKGHSHVYWYRQLPEEGLKFMVYLQKENIIDESGMPKERFSAEFPKEGPSILRIQQVVRGDSAAYFCASSESLGGNYGYTFGSGTRLTVV.

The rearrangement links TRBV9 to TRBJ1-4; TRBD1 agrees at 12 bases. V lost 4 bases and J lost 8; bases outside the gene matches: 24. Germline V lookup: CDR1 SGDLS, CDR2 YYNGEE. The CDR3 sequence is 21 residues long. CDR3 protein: CASSRNSNSKGQGALREKLFF. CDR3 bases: TGTGCCAGCAGCCGAAACTCCAACTCTAAGGGACAGGGGGCGCTTAGAGAAAAACTGTTTTTT.

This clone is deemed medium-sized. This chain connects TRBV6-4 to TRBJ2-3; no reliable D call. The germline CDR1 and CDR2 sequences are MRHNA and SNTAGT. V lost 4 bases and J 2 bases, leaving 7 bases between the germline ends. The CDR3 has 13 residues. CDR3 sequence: CASSVAITDTQYF. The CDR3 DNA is TGTGCCAGCAGTGTCGCTATCACAGATACGCAGTATTTT.

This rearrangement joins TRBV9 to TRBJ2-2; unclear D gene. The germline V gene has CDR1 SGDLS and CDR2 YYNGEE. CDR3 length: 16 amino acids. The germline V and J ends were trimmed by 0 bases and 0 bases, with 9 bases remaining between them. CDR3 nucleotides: TGTGCCAGCAGCGTAGAGAAGATAGCGAACACCGGGGAGCTGTTTTTT. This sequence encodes CASSVEKIANTGELFF.

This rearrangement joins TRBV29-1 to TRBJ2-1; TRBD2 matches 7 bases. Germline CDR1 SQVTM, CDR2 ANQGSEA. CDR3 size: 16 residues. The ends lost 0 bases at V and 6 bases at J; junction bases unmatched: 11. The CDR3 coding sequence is TGCAGCGTTGAAGAGTCTCTGGGACTACCTTTCAATGAGCAGTTCTTC. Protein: CSVEESLGLPFNEQFF.

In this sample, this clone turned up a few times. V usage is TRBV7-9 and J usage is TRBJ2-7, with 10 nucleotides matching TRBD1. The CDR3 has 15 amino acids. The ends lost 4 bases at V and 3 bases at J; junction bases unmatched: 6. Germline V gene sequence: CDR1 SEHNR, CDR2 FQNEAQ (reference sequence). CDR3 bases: TGTGCCAGCAGCTACGGACAGGGGGGCAACTACGAGCAGTACTTC. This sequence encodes CASSYGQGGNYEQYF.

CDR3 sequence: CATSVRRRTNTGELFF. Written as DNA, the CDR3 is TGTGCCACCAGCGTGAGAAGACGGACGAACACCGGGGAGCTGTTTTTT. The chain couples TRBV15 to TRBJ2-2, with D uncertain. Germline CDR1 and CDR2: LNHNV and YYDKDF (reference sequence). The CDR3 contains 16 residues. Trimming stripped 5 bases from V and 0 bases from J, with 13 bases between.

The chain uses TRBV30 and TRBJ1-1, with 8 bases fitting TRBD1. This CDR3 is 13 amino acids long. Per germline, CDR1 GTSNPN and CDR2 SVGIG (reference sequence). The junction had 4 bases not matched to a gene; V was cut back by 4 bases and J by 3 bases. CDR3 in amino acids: CAWILRGHTEAFF. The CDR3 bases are TGTGCCTGGATTCTCAGGGGGCACACTGAAGCTTTCTTT.

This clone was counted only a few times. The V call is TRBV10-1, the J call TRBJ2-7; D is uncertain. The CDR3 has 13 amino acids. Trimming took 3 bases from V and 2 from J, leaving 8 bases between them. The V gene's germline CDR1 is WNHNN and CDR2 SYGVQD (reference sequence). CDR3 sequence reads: CASSDVGTYEQYF. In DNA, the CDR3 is TGCGCCAGCAGTGATGTCGGTACCTACGAGCAGTACTTC.

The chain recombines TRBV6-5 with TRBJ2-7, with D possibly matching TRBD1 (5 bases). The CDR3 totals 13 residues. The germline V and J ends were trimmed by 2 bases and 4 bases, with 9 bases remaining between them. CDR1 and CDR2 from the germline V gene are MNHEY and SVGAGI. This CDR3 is CASSYGAGYEQYF. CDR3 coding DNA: TGTGCCAGCAGTTACGGGGCAGGGTACGAGCAGTACTTC.

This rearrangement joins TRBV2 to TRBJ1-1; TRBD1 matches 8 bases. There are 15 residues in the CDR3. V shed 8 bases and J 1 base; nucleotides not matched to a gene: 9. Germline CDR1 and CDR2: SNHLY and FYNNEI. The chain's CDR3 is CASADRGWGNTEAFF. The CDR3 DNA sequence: TGTGCCAGCGCCGACAGGGGCTGGGGGAACACTGAAGCTTTCTTT.

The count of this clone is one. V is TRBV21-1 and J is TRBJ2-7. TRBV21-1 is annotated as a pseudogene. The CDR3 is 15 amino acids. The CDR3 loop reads CASSPDPGRSYEQYF. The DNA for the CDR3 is TGTGCCAGCAGCCCTGATCCGGGACGTTCCTACGAGCAGTACTTC.

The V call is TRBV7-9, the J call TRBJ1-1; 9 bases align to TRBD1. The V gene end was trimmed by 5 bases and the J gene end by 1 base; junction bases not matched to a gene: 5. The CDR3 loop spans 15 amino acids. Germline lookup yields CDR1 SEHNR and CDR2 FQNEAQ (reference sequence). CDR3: CASSQGTGKNTEAFF. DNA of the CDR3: TGTGCCAGCAGCCAGGGGACAGGGAAGAACACTGAAGCTTTCTTT.

CDR3 coding DNA: TGTGCCAGCAGCTACGGGACAGGGGTTCTCTACGAGCAGTACTTC. It codes for CASSYGTGVLYEQYF. The rearrangement joins TRBV5-6 to TRBJ2-5; TRBD1 aligns across 10 bases. Judging by the DNA end, TRBJ2-7 fits better; the J call may be wrong. CDR1 and CDR2 (germline): SGHDT, YYEEEE. The CDR3 has 15 amino acids.

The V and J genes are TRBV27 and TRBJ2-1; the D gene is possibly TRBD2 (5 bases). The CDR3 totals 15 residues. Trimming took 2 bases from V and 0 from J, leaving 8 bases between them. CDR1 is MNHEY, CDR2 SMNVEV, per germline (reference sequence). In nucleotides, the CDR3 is TGTGCCAGCAGTTTAGGTGCGGGCTCCTACAATGAGCAGTTCTTC. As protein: CASSLGAGSYNEQFF.

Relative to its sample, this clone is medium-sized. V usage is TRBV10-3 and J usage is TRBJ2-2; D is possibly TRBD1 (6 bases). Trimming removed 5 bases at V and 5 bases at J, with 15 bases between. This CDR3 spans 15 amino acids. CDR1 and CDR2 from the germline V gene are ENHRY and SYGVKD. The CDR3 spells CAISPGQVSTGELFF. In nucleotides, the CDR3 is TGTGCCATCAGTCCGGGACAAGTGTCAACCGGGGAGCTGTTTTTT.

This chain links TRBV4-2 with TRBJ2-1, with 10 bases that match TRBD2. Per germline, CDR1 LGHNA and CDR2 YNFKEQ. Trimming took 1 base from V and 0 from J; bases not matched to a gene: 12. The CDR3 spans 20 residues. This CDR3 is CASSQADGLAEDYSYNEQFF. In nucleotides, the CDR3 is TGTGCCAGCAGCCAAGCGGATGGACTAGCGGAAGATTACTCCTACAATGAGCAGTTCTTC.